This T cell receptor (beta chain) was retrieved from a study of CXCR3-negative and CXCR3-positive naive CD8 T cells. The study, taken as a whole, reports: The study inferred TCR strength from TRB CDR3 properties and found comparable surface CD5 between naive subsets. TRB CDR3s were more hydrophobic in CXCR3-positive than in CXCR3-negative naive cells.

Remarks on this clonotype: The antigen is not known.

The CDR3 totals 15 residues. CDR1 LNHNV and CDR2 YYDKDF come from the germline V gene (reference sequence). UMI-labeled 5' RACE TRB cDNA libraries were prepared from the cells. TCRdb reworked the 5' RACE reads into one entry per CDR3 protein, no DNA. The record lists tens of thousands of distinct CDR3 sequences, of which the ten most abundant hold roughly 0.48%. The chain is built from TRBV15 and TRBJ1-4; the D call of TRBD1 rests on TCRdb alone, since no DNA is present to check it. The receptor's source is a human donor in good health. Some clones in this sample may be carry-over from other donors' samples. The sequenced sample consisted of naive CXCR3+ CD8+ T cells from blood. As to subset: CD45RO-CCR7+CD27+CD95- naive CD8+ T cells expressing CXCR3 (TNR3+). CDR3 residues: CATSRDRGGNEKLFF.